One sample yielded the 18 T cell receptor beta chains listed below, sequenced in a study of T cell changes during pregnancy in multiple sclerosis. Sequencing was performed with immunoSEQ multiplex PCR; in TCRdb, only in-frame clones are kept and a portion is missing. Altogether 91,000 or so clones are present, approximately 93% being singletons, with the ten largest covering around 0.99%. This specimen was peripheral blood, taken after pregnancy. Receptor source: a female donor with multiple sclerosis, enrolled in a pregnancy study.

CDR3: CASSFGGASEKLFF. Here the CDR3 DNA reads TGTGCCAGCAGCTTTGGGGGGGCAAGTGAAAAACTGTTTTTT. The chain is built from TRBV5-4 and TRBJ1-4; maybe TRBD1 (6 bases). Germline V gene data show CDR1 as SGHNT and CDR2 as YYREEE (reference sequence). V dropped 2 bases and J dropped 7 bases, with 12 bases sitting between them. The CDR3 consists of 14 residues.

This clone was found once. The CDR3 region is CASSAGGRQGTLAKNIQYF. In DNA form, the CDR3 reads TGTGCCAGCAGCGCGGGTGGACGACAGGGGACGTTAGCCAAAAACATTCAGTACTTC. The chain joins TRBV9 to TRBJ2-4; 8 bases agree with TRBD1. This CDR3 has 19 amino acids. Germline V gene sequence: CDR1 SGDLS, CDR2 YYNGEE. V shed 3 bases and J 0 bases; nucleotides not matched to a gene: 14.

The chain carries TRBV19 and TRBJ2-1; the D gene is possibly TRBD1 (7 bases). The CDR3 loop spans 15 amino acids. Germline CDR1 LNHDA, CDR2 SQIVND (reference sequence). Between the trimmed V and J ends, which lost 2 bases and 9 bases, there was a span of 17 bases. This CDR3 reads CASSILAGGLREQFF. CDR3 DNA: TGTGCCAGTAGTATACTCGCAGGGGGGTTACGTGAGCAGTTCTTC.

J is TRBJ2-5 and V is TRBV6-1, with 7 bases that match TRBD2. Unmatched junction bases numbered 12, after V lost 3 bases and J lost 11 bases. CDR1 and CDR2 (germline): MNHNS, SASEGT. The CDR3 has 14 residues. CDR3 nucleotide sequence: TGTGCCAGCAGTGAGGGCAGGACACGACTAGCTCAGTACTTC. Its protein product is CASSEGRTRLAQYF.

The genes are TRBV5-1 and TRBJ2-1; 9 bases match TRBD2. This CDR3 has 19 residues. Germline CDR1 and CDR2: SGHRS and YFSETQ. J gave up 1 base and V 3 bases, and 14 bases lay outside the gene matches. CDR3 DNA: TGCGCCAGCAGCTGGCGGCCCCCAATAGCGGGAGTATCCTACAATGAGCAGTTCTTC. Protein sequence: CASSWRPPIAGVSYNEQFF.

The gene calls are TRBV10-3 and TRBJ2-3; 15 positions agree with TRBD2. CDR1 ENHRY and CDR2 SYGVKD come from the germline V gene. This CDR3 region has 17 residues. The V segment lost 4 bases and the J segment 3 bases; nucleotides outside the gene matches: 5. The CDR3 sequence is CAISGTSGRVGTDTQYF. The CDR3 DNA sequence: TGTGCCATCAGTGGGACTAGCGGGAGGGTAGGGACAGATACGCAGTATTTT.

This sequence joins TRBV13 and TRBJ2-3; TRBD2 matches 12 bases. Germline V CDR1 and CDR2: PRHDT, FYEKMQ (reference sequence). The CDR3 length is 18 residues. Trimming removed 2 bases from V and 5 bases from J; junction bases left unmatched: 11. The CDR3 region is CASSLSIRTSGKGDTQYF. Here the CDR3 DNA reads TGTGCCAGCAGCTTATCTATCCGGACTAGCGGGAAGGGAGATACGCAGTATTTT.

The CDR3 loop is CASSPGLANTDTQYF. The CDR3 bases are TGCGCCAGCAGTCCGGGACTAGCGAACACAGATACGCAGTATTTT. The V call is TRBV5-1, the J call TRBJ2-3; TRBD2 matches 10 bases. The CDR3 runs to 15 residues. The V gene end was trimmed by 5 bases and the J gene end by 2 bases; junction bases not matched to a gene: 5. Per germline, CDR1 SGHRS and CDR2 YFSETQ. The variable domain in full, with the rest retrieved from reference TRBV5-1 and TRBJ2-3, is KAGVTQTPRYLIKTRGQQVTLSCSPISGHRSVSWYQQTPGQGLQFLFEYFSETQRNKGNFPGRFSGRQFSNSRSEMNVSTLELGDSALYLCASSPGLANTDTQYFGPGTRLTVL.

The J gene is TRBJ2-6, the V gene TRBV7-2; 7 nucleotides line up with TRBD2. This CDR3 is built from 15 residues. CDR1 is SGHTA, CDR2 FQGNSA, per germline. Trimming removed 4 bases from V and 11 bases from J; junction bases left unmatched: 11. The CDR3 reads CASSSRTSYVDVLTF. The CDR3 bases are TGTGCCAGCAGCTCCCGGACTAGTTACGTGGACGTCCTGACTTTC.

The V gene is TRBV28, the J gene TRBJ1-5; 10 bases match TRBD1. This CDR3 has 15 residues. Per germline, CDR1 MDHEN and CDR2 SYDVKM. V lost 6 bases and J lost 7; bases outside the gene matches: 9. The CDR3 loop is CASSSGTGESQPQHF. Here the CDR3 DNA reads TGTGCCAGCAGCTCCGGGACAGGGGAAAGCCAGCCCCAGCATTTT.

The rearrangement joins TRBV27 to TRBJ1-1; TRBD1 matches at 7 bases. The germline CDR1 and CDR2 sequences are MNHEY and SMNVEV (reference sequence). The CDR3 extends over 14 amino acids. V was clipped by 5 bases and J by 8 bases; unmatched bases: 11. CDR3 sequence: CASSVAQGRGEAFF. The CDR3 DNA reads TGTGCCAGCAGTGTGGCACAGGGGCGGGGAGAAGCTTTCTTT.

CDR3 residues: CASSIPRGGEKLFF. Written as DNA, the CDR3 is TGTGCCAGTAGTATACCCAGGGGCGGTGAAAAACTGTTTTTT. The chain uses TRBV19 and TRBJ1-4; a possible D gene is TRBD1 (6 bases). The CDR3 runs 14 residues. Trimming left V 2 bases short and J 7 bases short, with 11 bases between. Germline CDR1 reads LNHDA; CDR2 reads SQIVND (reference sequence).

The rearrangement joins TRBV5-1 to TRBJ2-3, with D possibly matching TRBD1 (5 bases). The germline V gene has CDR1 SGHRS and CDR2 YFSETQ. Trimming shortened V by 0 bases and J by 2 bases, and 7 bases separated the two germline ends. The CDR3 spans 14 residues. This chain's CDR3 is CASSLAGHTDTQYF. Here the CDR3 DNA reads TGCGCCAGCAGCTTGGCAGGGCACACAGATACGCAGTATTTT.

The chain recombines TRBV19 with TRBJ1-5; tentative D call: TRBD1 (6 bases). In germline, CDR1 is LNHDA, CDR2 SQIVND (reference sequence). This CDR3 region has 16 residues. Between the trimmed V and J ends, which lost 6 bases and 1 base, there was a span of 16 bases. The CDR3 reads CASSQSGTLSNQPQHF. As DNA, the CDR3 is TGTGCCAGTAGCCAGTCCGGGACATTGAGCAATCAGCCCCAGCATTTT.

The chain joins TRBV5-1 to TRBJ1-4; unclear D gene. V lost 4 bases and J lost 10, with 17 bases in between. The CDR3 loop spans 14 amino acids. Germline V lookup: CDR1 SGHRS, CDR2 YFSETQ. The CDR3 spells CASSPHEGVGKLFF. CDR3 sequence (DNA): TGCGCCAGCAGCCCTCACGAGGGAGTGGGAAAACTGTTTTTT.

This chain links TRBV11-2 with TRBJ1-2; possible D gene TRBD1, 5 bases. CDR1 is SGHAT and CDR2 is FQNNGV in the germline V gene. V was cut by 3 bases and J by 5 bases, with 13 bases left in between. The CDR3 is 14 amino acids. The CDR3 reads CASSLGVAGYGYTF. CDR3 sequence (DNA): TGTGCCAGCAGCTTGGGGGTGGCGGGGTATGGCTACACCTTC.

The chain links TRBV5-6 to TRBJ1-2, with 9 bases that match TRBD1. Trimming took 0 bases from V and 2 from J; bases not matched to a gene: 2. CDR3 length: 15 amino acids. CDR1 and CDR2 from the germline V gene are SGHDT and YYEEEE. CDR3 sequence: CASSLGQGGNYGYTF. The CDR3 nucleotides are TGTGCCAGCAGCTTGGGACAGGGGGGGAACTATGGCTACACCTTC. Together with reference TRBV5-6 and TRBJ1-2, the CDR3 gives the full variable domain: DAGVTQSPTHLIKTRGQQVTLRCSPKSGHDTVSWYQQALGQGPQFIFQYYEEEERQRGNFPDRFSGHQFPNYSSELNVNALLLGDSALYLCASSLGQGGNYGYTFGSGTRLTVV.

The table lists this clone with a few counts. Additional DNA sequences in this sample encode the identical CDR3. The rearrangement links TRBV30 to TRBJ1-1; D remains ambiguous. This CDR3 region has 13 residues. The germline gives CDR1 GTSNPN, CDR2 SVGIG (reference sequence). V lost 0 bases to trimming and J lost 1 base, with 6 bases between them. CDR3 nucleotides: TGTGCCTGGAGTGTACAGTCGAACACTGAAGCTTTCTTT. Translation: CAWSVQSNTEAFF.